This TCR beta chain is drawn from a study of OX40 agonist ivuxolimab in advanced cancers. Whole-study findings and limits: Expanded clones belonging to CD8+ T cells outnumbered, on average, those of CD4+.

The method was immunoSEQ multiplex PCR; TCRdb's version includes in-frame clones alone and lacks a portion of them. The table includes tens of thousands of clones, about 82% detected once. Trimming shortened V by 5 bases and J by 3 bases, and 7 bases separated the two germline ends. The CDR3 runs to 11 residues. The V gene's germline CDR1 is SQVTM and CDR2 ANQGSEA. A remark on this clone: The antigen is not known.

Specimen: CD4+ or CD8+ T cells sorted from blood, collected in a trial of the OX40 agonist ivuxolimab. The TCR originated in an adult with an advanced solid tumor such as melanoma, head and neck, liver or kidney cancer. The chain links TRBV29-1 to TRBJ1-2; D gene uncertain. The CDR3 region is CSVSLDYGYTF. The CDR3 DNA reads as TGCAGCGTTTCACTTGACTATGGCTACACCTTC.